This T cell receptor beta chain was documented in a study of T cells after yellow fever vaccination. For the study at large: Low-cell-number fractions underwent preparation using SMART-Seq v4 Ultra Low Input. Study-level results: Abundant bulk-derived clonotypes could contaminate FACS-sorted repertoires. Among primary-vaccination clones, most reappeared after the booster, at about 95% for CD4 and 85% to 90% for CD8.

From germline, CDR1 is LNHDA and CDR2 SQIVND (reference sequence). J was trimmed by 3 bases and V by 3 bases; bases with no gene match: 5. CDR3 length equals 15 residues. A few counts support this clonotype. What it binds is not known. Generation of TCR cDNA used 5'RACE template switching (which added a universal primer site and UMIs). TCRdb re-derived calls from the 5' RACE reads in MiXCR, one entry per CDR3 protein. This sample has about 300,000 distinct CDR3 sequences, with about 6.9% found just once. The chain joins TRBV19 to TRBJ2-5, with 9 bases that match TRBD2. The material was PBMCs, obtained 45 days after the first yellow fever vaccination. The sequence was collected from a young man who received the YFV17D yellow fever vaccine. CDR3 DNA sequence: TGTGCCAGTAGTATTTCTAGCGGGGACGAAGAGACCCAGTACTTC. This encodes CASSISSGDEETQYF.